The present TCR beta chain was sequenced within a study of early T cells in non-severe SARS-CoV-2 infection. Whole-study context: The authors sequenced bulk RNA from unsorted whole blood, leaving chains unpaired.

Study results and limitations: Reliance on VDJdb matching favored anti-spike CD8 responses; private and CD4 specificities were missed.

The CDR3 is made up of 17 amino acids. The V end was cut by 0 bases, the J end by 2 bases, with 14 bases between. Germline V gene data show CDR1 as ENHRY and CDR2 as SYGVKD. Tagging with unique molecular identifiers was applied to individual cDNA molecules. MiXCR, run by TCRdb on the 5' RACE reads, gives a single entry per CDR3 protein. Here the sample spans around 55,000 distinct CDR3 sequences, more than 6.5% being singletons. This clonotype was picked up many times. The antigen remains undetermined. This sequence joins TRBV10-3 and TRBJ2-1; D may be TRBD2 (6 bases). The sample was whole blood, taken at baseline. The sequence was obtained from an adult who was a healthcare worker with PCR-confirmed SARS-CoV-2 infection or an uninfected control (not recorded which). CDR3 residues: CAISESLPGGAYNEQFF. The CDR3 coding sequence is TGTGCCATCAGTGAGTCCTTGCCGGGCGGGGCCTACAATGAGCAGTTCTTC.